This T cell receptor (beta chain) was sequenced during a study of blood T cell repertoires in COVID-19. Original data processing: Using reference gene primer amplification, nucleated cell counts were estimated. Only in-frame clones appear in the TCRdb table, and some are missing; sequencing was by immunoSEQ multiplex PCR. V and J calls and clone size are as listed in that table; D and trimming were resolved from the DNA. The sample lists hundreds of thousands of clones, around 90% occurring once. The CDR3 loop spans 15 amino acids. V shed 3 bases, J shed 4 bases, and the junction held 7 bases outside the gene matches. CDR1 is MNHEY and CDR2 is SMNVEV in the germline V gene (reference sequence).

Sequencing input: PBMCs or T cells enriched from blood (not recorded which). V and J are TRBV27 and TRBJ1-2, with 8 positions matching TRBD1. The source is a man aged 60 to 69 who had recovered from COVID-19. CDR3 amino acids: CASSFSGGVRYGYTF. CDR3 nucleotides: TGTGCCAGCAGTTTCTCAGGGGGCGTCCGCTATGGCTACACCTTC.